The 27 T cell receptor beta chains given below trace back to one sample, sequenced in a study of T cell responses to AZD1222 COVID-19 vaccine. This table comes from immunoSEQ multiplex PCR, and its TCRdb copy is limited to in-frame clones, with some not included. The sample holds 90,000 to 110,000 clones, roughly 80% seen once. The material was peripheral blood, obtained on day 0 of AZD1222 vaccination. Source of these receptors: an adult in good health.

V is TRBV5-1 and J is TRBJ2-5, with TRBD1 matching 11 bases. With 4 bases clipped from V and 5 bases from J, the junction kept 7 bases outside the gene matches. The CDR3 has 15 amino acids. Germline V lookup: CDR1 SGHRS, CDR2 YFSETQ. CDR3 residues: CASSDGQGAGETQYF. CDR3 DNA: TGCGCCAGCAGCGATGGACAGGGGGCCGGGGAGACCCAGTACTTC.

The chain couples TRBV7-8 to TRBJ2-7, with TRBD1 matching over 11 bases. Germline V gives CDR1 SGHVS, CDR2 FQNEAQ. V trimming: 4 bases; J trimming: 5 bases; junction bases outside the gene matches: 7. This CDR3 is 15 amino acids long. CDR3 in amino acids: CASSSGTGGLDEQYF. The CDR3 DNA reads TGTGCCAGCAGCTCCGGGACAGGGGGTCTGGACGAGCAGTACTTC.

The rearrangement links TRBV5-4 to TRBJ2-2; the D gene is possibly TRBD2 (6 bases). Per germline, CDR1 SGHNT and CDR2 YYREEE (reference sequence). The CDR3 is 16 amino acids. Trimming stripped 0 bases from V and 1 base from J, with 10 bases between. The CDR3 region is CASSLGAGQNTGELFF. DNA of the CDR3: TGTGCCAGCAGCTTGGGTGCGGGGCAGAACACCGGGGAGCTGTTTTTT.

This rearrangement joins TRBV3-1 (or the pseudogene TRBV3-2) to TRBJ1-4; 9 bases match TRBD1. V lost 0 bases to trimming and J lost 10 bases; unmatched junction nucleotides: 9. CDR1 is LGHDT and CDR2 is YNNKEL in the germline V gene (reference sequence). This CDR3 is 16 amino acids long. The CDR3 coding sequence is TGTGCCAGCAGCCAAGAGTCCGGGACAGGGAGAGGAAAACTGTTTTTT. Its translation: CASSQESGTGRGKLFF.

This clone was observed a handful of times. J is TRBJ1-1 and V is TRBV3-1 (or the pseudogene TRBV3-2); D is possibly TRBD1 (5 bases). The CDR3 has 15 amino acids. The germline V gene encodes CDR1 LGHDT and CDR2 YNNKEL (reference sequence). Trimming took 7 bases from V and 1 from J, leaving 16 bases between them. The CDR3 nucleotides are TGTGCCAGCATCGGGAGGACAAATCGGAACACTGAAGCTTTCTTT. It is translated as CASIGRTNRNTEAFF.

The chain has TRBV5-1 and TRBJ2-5; the D is unclear. The germline CDR1 and CDR2 sequences are SGHRS and YFSETQ. Between the trimmed V and J ends, which lost 0 bases and 5 bases, there was a span of 5 bases. The CDR3 sequence is 12 residues long. In DNA, the CDR3 is TGCGCCAGCAGCTTGGGTCTGGAGACCCAGTACTTC. This gives the protein CASSLGLETQYF.

The genes are TRBV12-3 or TRBV12-4 and TRBJ2-2, with 7 bases matching TRBD1. CDR3 size: 13 residues. V was clipped by 4 bases and J by 9 bases; unmatched bases: 5. CDR3 residues: CASSSTGLRELFF. CDR3 nucleotide sequence: TGTGCCAGCAGTTCGACAGGGTTAAGGGAGCTGTTTTTT.

The chain joins TRBV5-6 to TRBJ2-3; no reliable D call. In germline, CDR1 is SGHDT, CDR2 YYEEEE. The CDR3 is 12 residues long. The germline V and J ends were trimmed by 5 bases and 6 bases, with 10 bases remaining between them. The CDR3 region has the DNA TGTGCCAGCAGTTTCTTTGGGGATACGCAGTATTTT. Amino acid sequence: CASSFFGDTQYF.

The chain employs TRBV6-2 or TRBV6-3 and TRBJ2-1; 9 bases map to TRBD1. In germline, CDR1 is MNHEY, CDR2 SVGEGT. The CDR3 totals 16 residues. V lost 4 bases, J lost 5 bases, and 9 bases stayed unmatched. CDR3: CASSLGRDRDDNEQFF. The CDR3 region has the DNA TGTGCCAGCAGTTTGGGTCGGGACAGGGATGACAATGAGCAGTTCTTC.

The genes are TRBV19 and TRBJ1-6; unclear D gene. Germline loops: CDR1 LNHDA, CDR2 SQIVND (reference sequence). There are 15 residues in the CDR3. V was shortened by 3 bases and J by 4 bases, with 10 bases between the two germline ends. The CDR3 sequence is CASSMADGYNSPLHF. The CDR3, as DNA: TGTGCCAGTAGTATGGCCGACGGTTATAATTCACCCCTCCACTTT. Complete variable domain (other parts from reference TRBV19 and TRBJ1-6): DGGITQSPKYLFRKEGQNVTLSCEQNLNHDAMYWYRQDPGQGLRLIYYSQIVNDFQKGDIAEGYSVSREKKESFPLTVTSAQKNPTAFYLCASSMADGYNSPLHFGNGTRLTVT.

V is TRBV6-1 and J is TRBJ2-3, with TRBD2 matching over 7 bases. The CDR3 loop spans 14 amino acids. Losses at the gene ends were 1 base for V and 3 bases for J; bases not matched to a gene: 1. CDR1 is MNHNS, CDR2 SASEGT, per germline. CDR3 sequence (DNA): TGTGCCAGCAGTGAAGAGCGGGGAACAGATACGCAGTATTTT. Its translation is CASSEERGTDTQYF.

This chain connects TRBV29-1 to TRBJ1-2; D is unresolved. This CDR3 has 11 residues. Germline CDR1 reads SQVTM; CDR2 reads ANQGSEA. V was pared by 2 bases and J by 6 bases, with 7 bases between. The CDR3 loop reads CSVEPKDGYTF. The CDR3 DNA reads as TGCAGCGTTGAACCGAAAGATGGCTACACCTTC.

This chain uses TRBV14 with TRBJ2-3; tentatively, D is TRBD1 (6 bases). The germline CDR1 and CDR2 sequences are SGHDN and FVKESK. This CDR3 has 15 residues. The germline V and J ends were trimmed by 4 bases and 3 bases, with 14 bases remaining between them. The CDR3, as DNA: TGTGCCAGCAGCCTACGGGACAAAGTAACAGATACGCAGTATTTT. It codes for CASSLRDKVTDTQYF. Full variable domain (missing parts from reference TRBV14 and TRBJ2-3): EAGVTQFPSHSVIEKGQTVTLRCDPISGHDNLYWYRRVMGKEIKFLLHFVKESKQDESGMPNNRFLAERTGGTYSTLKVQPAELEDSGVYFCASSLRDKVTDTQYFGPGTRLTVL.

The CDR3 sequence: CAWSVSSGMGQPQHF. CDR3 DNA: TGTGCCTGGAGTGTATCGTCGGGGATGGGTCAGCCCCAGCATTTT. The chain links TRBV30 to TRBJ1-5; D not certain. The CDR3 extends over 15 amino acids. In germline, CDR1 is GTSNPN, CDR2 SVGIG (reference sequence). V was pared by 0 bases and J by 6 bases, with 15 bases between.

This clone showed up just once. V gene TRBV2 combines with J gene TRBJ2-5; 8 bases are shared with TRBD1. Germline V gene lookup returns CDR1 SNHLY and CDR2 FYNNEI. V shed 4 bases, J shed 14 bases, and the junction held 18 bases outside the gene matches. This CDR3 has 15 amino acids. CDR3 in amino acids: CASSVSRGTGPHPYF. CDR3 nucleotide sequence: TGTGCCAGCAGTGTATCGAGGGGGACAGGCCCTCATCCCTACTTC.

The chain is built from TRBV4-2 and TRBJ2-1; 8 bases fit TRBD2. From germline, CDR1 is LGHNA and CDR2 YNFKEQ. Trimming cost V 4 bases and J 4 bases; bases outside gene matches: 6. The CDR3 length is 15 residues. The CDR3 here is CASSPLAGSYNEQFF. As DNA, the CDR3 is TGTGCCAGCAGCCCCCTAGCGGGTAGTTACAATGAGCAGTTCTTC.

This chain joins TRBV9 and TRBJ1-2, with a weak D call TRBD1 (6 bases). Germline loops: CDR1 SGDLS, CDR2 YYNGEE. The CDR3 extends over 16 amino acids. Trimming left V 4 bases short and J 5 bases short, with 21 bases between. The CDR3 sequence is CASSPRGGRGYYGYTF. In DNA, the CDR3 is TGTGCCAGCAGCCCGAGGGGTGGCAGGGGATATTATGGCTACACCTTC.

The chain uses TRBV7-8 and TRBJ2-7, with 9 bases aligning to TRBD2. Germline CDR1 SGHVS, CDR2 FQNEAQ. V was clipped by 4 bases and J by 1 base; unmatched bases: 5. CDR3 length: 15 amino acids. Written as DNA, the CDR3 is TGTGCCAGCAGCTCCAGACTAGCGGATTCCTACGAGCAGTACTTC. This gives the protein CASSSRLADSYEQYF. The full variable domain, rest sourced from reference TRBV7-8 and TRBJ2-7, is GAGVSQSPRYKVAKRGQDVALRCDPISGHVSLFWYQQALGQGPEFLTYFQNEAQLDKSGLPSDRFFAERPEGSVSTLKIQRTQQEDSAVYLCASSSRLADSYEQYFGPGTRLTVT.

This chain uses TRBV6-6 with TRBJ1-6; D uncertain. From germline, CDR1 is MNHNY and CDR2 SVGAGI (reference sequence). The length of the CDR3 is 14 residues. The ends were cut back, 4 bases at V and 6 bases at J, with 10 bases in the middle. DNA of the CDR3: TGTGCCAGCAGTTTCAACGGTGCTAATTCACCCCTCCACTTT. Translation: CASSFNGANSPLHF.

The chain uses TRBV27 and TRBJ1-2, with unresolved D. This CDR3 has 12 amino acids. Deletions cut 8 bases from V and 1 base from J, with 8 bases between. Germline CDR1 and CDR2: MNHEY and SMNVEV (reference sequence). Here the CDR3 DNA reads TGTGCCAGCTACAGCATTAACTATGGCTACACCTTC. The encoded protein is CASYSINYGYTF.

The chain has TRBV7-9 and TRBJ1-1; D might be TRBD1 (6 bases). V was trimmed by 5 bases and J by 0 bases, leaving 13 bases between them. In germline, CDR1 is SEHNR, CDR2 FQNEAQ (reference sequence). The CDR3 is 15 amino acids. As DNA, the CDR3 is TGTGCCAGCAGCCGACTGACAGGTGTGAACACTGAAGCTTTCTTT. It yields the protein CASSRLTGVNTEAFF.

This clone was detected only a few times. The chain joins TRBV4-3 to TRBJ2-7; D not resolved. CDR1 LGHNA and CDR2 YSLEER come from the germline V gene. There are 15 residues in the CDR3. The germline V and J ends were trimmed by 0 bases and 1 base, with 10 bases remaining between them. The CDR3 DNA reads as TGCGCCAGCAGCCAAGATGACCTCAATTCCTACGAGCAGTACTTC. This codes for CASSQDDLNSYEQYF.

Only a few counts were recorded for this clone. The genes are TRBV4-2 and TRBJ1-1; no clear D. Trimming shortened V by 0 bases and J by 0 bases, and 8 bases separated the two germline ends. The length of the CDR3 is 15 residues. Germline CDR1 and CDR2: LGHNA and YNFKEQ. In DNA form, the CDR3 reads TGTGCCAGCAGCCAAGACGAGGGAATGAACACTGAAGCTTTCTTT. It translates to CASSQDEGMNTEAFF.

The rearrangement links TRBV7-2 to TRBJ1-2; tentatively, D is TRBD1 (5 bases). The CDR3 contains 15 residues. Germline V CDR1 and CDR2: SGHTA, FQGNSA. V was pared by 2 bases and J by 6 bases, with 16 bases between. DNA for the CDR3: TGTGCCAGCAGCTTAACCAAGCAGGGTGGGAATGGCTACACCTTC. Translation gives CASSLTKQGGNGYTF.

The chain uses TRBV5-1 and TRBJ2-7, with D maybe TRBD1 (6 bases). Germline lookup yields CDR1 SGHRS and CDR2 YFSETQ. The CDR3 runs to 14 residues. With 3 bases removed from V and 1 base from J, the gap between germline ends came to 11 bases. The CDR3 nucleotides read TGCGCCAGCAGCTCCCCGACAGGATCCTACGAGCAGTACTTC. Protein: CASSSPTGSYEQYF.

V and J are TRBV4-1 and TRBJ1-2, with a weak D call TRBD1 (5 bases). Trimming removed 6 bases from V and 3 bases from J, with 14 bases in between. CDR1 and CDR2 from the germline V gene are MGHRA and YSYEKL. The CDR3 extends over 14 amino acids. The CDR3 region is CASRQAAVDYGYTF. The CDR3 nucleotides are TGCGCCAGCAGACAGGCCGCCGTTGACTATGGCTACACCTTC.

CDR3 loop: CASSLGRQANTGELFF. The CDR3 DNA sequence: TGCGCCAGCAGCCTTGGAAGGCAGGCCAACACCGGGGAGCTGTTTTTT. The V and J genes are TRBV5-1 and TRBJ2-2; D is uncertain. This CDR3 region has 16 residues. V was cut by 4 bases and J by 2 bases, with 15 bases left in between. Germline CDR1 is SGHRS and CDR2 is YFSETQ.